The 6 T cell receptor beta chains in this list originate from one sample, sequenced in a study of blood T cell repertoires in COVID-19. Using immunoSEQ multiplex PCR, the repertoire was profiled, and TCRdb retains in-frame clones only, with some absent. The sample consists of about 400,000 clones, 85% to 90% of them appearing once. Sequencing was carried out using PBMCs or T cells enriched from blood (not recorded which). These receptors were collected from a woman aged 25-40 years with acute COVID-19.

The chain employs TRBV2 and TRBJ2-5; TRBD2 might be the D (6 bases). Trimming shortened V by 5 bases and J by 7 bases, and 14 bases separated the two germline ends. This CDR3 has 13 amino acids. The germline gives CDR1 SNHLY, CDR2 FYNNEI. The CDR3 region has the DNA TGTGCCAGCAGTCCGCGGGACCAGGGGACCCAGTACTTC. Its protein is CASSPRDQGTQYF.

V gene TRBV28 combines with J gene TRBJ1-2, with 7 bases fitting TRBD1. This CDR3 region has 14 residues. Germline lookup yields CDR1 MDHEN and CDR2 SYDVKM. The J segment lost 8 bases and the V segment lost 3 bases, leaving 9 bases of the junction unmatched. CDR3 protein: CASSFEDRAMGYTF. The CDR3 nucleotides are TGTGCCAGCAGTTTTGAAGACAGGGCCATGGGCTACACCTTC.

The chain employs TRBV13 and TRBJ1-1; the D gene is possibly TRBD1 (6 bases). This CDR3 has 15 residues. Germline assignment: CDR1 PRHDT and CDR2 FYEKMQ (reference sequence). V was cut by 1 base and J by 0 bases, with 9 bases left in between. The CDR3 DNA reads as TGTGCCAGCAGCTTAGCAGGGGAGATGAACACTGAAGCTTTCTTT. It translates to CASSLAGEMNTEAFF.

The chain has TRBV5-1 and TRBJ2-7; 10 nucleotides agree with TRBD1. The CDR3 is 14 amino acids. Germline V gene lookup returns CDR1 SGHRS and CDR2 YFSETQ. V gave up 4 bases and J gave up 5 bases; unmatched junction bases: 6. The CDR3 nucleotides read TGCGCCAGCAGCCCGGGACAGGGGTTACACGAGCAGTACTTC. Its translation: CASSPGQGLHEQYF.

The chain uses TRBV27 and TRBJ2-3, with D uncertain. CDR1 and CDR2 (germline): MNHEY, SMNVEV (reference sequence). The length of the CDR3 is 15 residues. V lost 3 bases and J 1 base, leaving 11 bases between the germline ends. The CDR3 nucleotides read TGTGCCAGCAGTTTCCTGGTTTCGGGCACAGATACGCAGTATTTT. Encoded protein: CASSFLVSGTDTQYF.

The chain links TRBV29-1 to TRBJ1-1; D possibly corresponds to TRBD1 (5 bases). Germline V gene sequence: CDR1 SQVTM, CDR2 ANQGSEA. The CDR3 runs 12 residues. Trimming took 4 bases from V and 5 from J, leaving 11 bases between them. CDR3 loop: CSVAAGRTEAFF. In DNA, the CDR3 is TGCAGCGTTGCGGCAGGGCGAACTGAAGCTTTCTTT.